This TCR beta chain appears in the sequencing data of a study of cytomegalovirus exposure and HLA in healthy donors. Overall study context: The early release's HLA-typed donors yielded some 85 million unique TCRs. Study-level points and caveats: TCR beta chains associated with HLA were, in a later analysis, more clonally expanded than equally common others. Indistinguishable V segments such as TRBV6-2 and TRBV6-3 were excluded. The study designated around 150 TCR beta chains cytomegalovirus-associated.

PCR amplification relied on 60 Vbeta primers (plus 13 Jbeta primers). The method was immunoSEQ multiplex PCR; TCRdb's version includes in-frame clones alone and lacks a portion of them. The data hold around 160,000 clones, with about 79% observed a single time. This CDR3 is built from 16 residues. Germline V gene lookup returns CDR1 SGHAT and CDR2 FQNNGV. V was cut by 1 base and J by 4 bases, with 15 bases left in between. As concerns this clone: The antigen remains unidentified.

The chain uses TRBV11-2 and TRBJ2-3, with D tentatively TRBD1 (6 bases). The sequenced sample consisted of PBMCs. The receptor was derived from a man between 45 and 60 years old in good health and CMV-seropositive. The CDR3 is CASSLGGRGASDTQYF. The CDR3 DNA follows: TGTGCCAGCAGCTTAGGAGGCAGGGGAGCGTCAGATACGCAGTATTTT.